Listed below are T cell receptor beta chains from one sample, sequenced in a study of OX40 agonist ivuxolimab in advanced cancers. The data were produced by immunoSEQ multiplex PCR, yet TCRdb's version contains in-frame clones alone and is incomplete. The data show nearly 25,000 clones, with roughly 75% seen just once and 1.1% to 1.5% held by the top ten. Sequenced here: CD4+ or CD8+ T cells sorted from blood, sampled in a trial of the OX40 agonist ivuxolimab. The receptors stem from an adult with an advanced solid tumor such as melanoma, head and neck, liver or kidney cancer. Both conserved end residues are part of each CDR3. The order of the fields is V gene, D gene, clone size, J gene, CDR3 DNA, CDR3 protein. A D gene is named only where the DNA matches it firmly. Size is stated for part of the rows, as once, few or many counts, or as a class when the clone is expanded.

>TRBV5-4|.|.|TRBJ1-2
TGTGCCAGCAGCGAGCACGTACCAGGAACCTATGGCTACACCTTC
CASSEHVPGTYGYTF
>TRBV10-3|.|.|TRBJ1-3
TGTGCCATCACTAGCCCCCGGAGCTCTGGAAACACCATATATTTT
CAITSPRSSGNTIYF
>TRBV7-8|TRBD2|.|TRBJ2-4
TGTGCCAGCAGCCCCCGATCGACTAGCGGGGGAAACATTCAGTACTTC
CASSPRSTSGGNIQYF
>TRBV5-4|.|.|TRBJ1-3
TGTGCCAGCAGCTTGGCCCCGGGGCAGGGACGGAACACCATATATTTT
CASSLAPGQGRNTIYF
>TRBV19|.|few|TRBJ1-2
TGTGCCAGTAGTACCCAGGGCTATGGCTACACCTTC
CASSTQGYGYTF
>TRBV5-1|.|once|TRBJ2-2
TGCGCCAGCAGCCCTCGGGTCTCGAACACCGGGGAGCTGTTTTTT
CASSPRVSNTGELFF
>TRBV30|.|.|TRBJ2-5
TGTGCCTGGACGGACAGCACAGAGACCCAGTACTTC
CAWTDSTETQYF
>TRBV28|TRBD1|.|TRBJ1-2
TGTGCCAGCAGCACCCCTTACTCAGGGGGATCTAACTATGGCTACACCTTC
CASSTPYSGGSNYGYTF
>TRBV28|TRBD2|.|TRBJ2-7
TGTGCCAGCTCGGGGGGAGGAGTCTACGAGCAGTACTTC
CASSGGGVYEQYF
>TRBV5-6|TRBD1|.|TRBJ1-6
TGTGCCAGCAGCTTGGTGGGACAGGGATCTATTTCACCCCTCCACTTT
CASSLVGQGSISPLHF
>TRBV7-3|.|.|TRBJ2-2
TGTGCCAGCAGCTTAGACGGGACCGGGGAGCTGTTTTTT
CASSLDGTGELFF
>TRBV7-9|.|once|TRBJ2-1
TGTGCCAGCAGCCCGGGACTCCGAGGCAATGAGCAGTTCTTC
CASSPGLRGNEQFF
>TRBV6-5|TRBD1|.|TRBJ1-6
TGTGCCAGCAGTTCAAACAGGGGGGATAATTCACCCCTCCACTTT
CASSSNRGDNSPLHF
>TRBV9|.|.|TRBJ2-3
TGTGCCAGCAGCGTAGTTGAGGCTTCTACGCAGTATTTT
CASSVVEASTQYF
>TRBV13|TRBD1|.|TRBJ1-2
TGTGCCAGCAGCTTGACAGGGGTGGGGGTCTTTGGCTACACCTTC
CASSLTGVGVFGYTF
>TRBV28|.|.|TRBJ2-7
TGTGCCAGCAGTCTCAACCGAATCGAGCAGTACTTC
CASSLNRIEQYF
>TRBV14|.|.|TRBJ2-5
TGTGCCAGCAGCCAAAAAGGGGCGCTACCGAGAGGAGAAGAGACCCAGTACTTC
CASSQKGALPRGEETQYF
>TRBV11-2|TRBD2|.|TRBJ2-5
TGTGCCAGCAGCGCGGCGAGGGCGGGGGGGTCCCAAGAGACCCAGTACTTC
CASSAARAGGSQETQYF
>TRBV5-6|TRBD1|.|TRBJ1-2
TGTGCCAGCAGCCGGGACAGGGGCCGGGGCTACACCTTC
CASSRDRGRGYTF
>TRBV2|.|.|TRBJ1-4
TGTGCCAGCAGTCAGATCAGGGCTGGGAATGAAAAACTGTTTTTT
CASSQIRAGNEKLFF
>TRBV6-1|TRBD2|once|TRBJ2-7
TGTGCCAGCAAGGGGGGCACTAGCGGCTACGAGCAGTACTTC
CASKGGTSGYEQYF
>TRBV11-2|TRBD1|.|TRBJ1-2
TGTGCCAGCAGCTCAACAGGGGACCCAAACTATGGCTACACCTTC
CASSSTGDPNYGYTF
>TRBV11-3|.|few|TRBJ2-6
TGTGCCAGCAGCTTAGGGGGGACCGGGGCCAACGTCCTGACTTTC
CASSLGGTGANVLTF
>TRBV7-2|.|.|TRBJ2-7
TGTGCCAGCAGCAGGGCCCGGGGACCGACCTACGAGCAGTACTTC
CASSRARGPTYEQYF
>TRBV18|.|.|TRBJ1-6
TGTGCCAGCTCACCAGGGCAACAATCACCCCTCCACTTT
CASSPGQQSPLHF
>TRBV5-1|TRBD1|.|TRBJ1-1
TGCGCCAGCAGGAATCCCGCCTCAGGGGGCTTGAACACTGAAGCTTTCTTT
CASRNPASGGLNTEAFF
>TRBV18|TRBD2|.|TRBJ2-1
TGTGCCAGCTCACCCTCGGGACTAGCGGGAGAGAGTGAGCAGTTCTTC
CASSPSGLAGESEQFF
>TRBV11-3|TRBD1|.|TRBJ2-5
TGTGCCAGCAGCCCCGGACAGGGAGTGACCCAGTACTTC
CASSPGQGVTQYF
>TRBV20-1|.|.|TRBJ2-7
TGCAGTGCCCGACGGTACGAGCAGTACTTC
CSARRYEQYF